The clone carrying this T cell receptor beta chain has only a few counts. The source of the sample is a study of T-cell reconstitution after alpha-beta-depleted transplantation in children. TCRbeta library preparation incorporated unique molecular identifiers. TCRdb processed the PCR reads anew with MiXCR; each CDR3 protein has one entry. The sample contains a few hundred thousand distinct CDR3 sequences, over 8% of which appear only once. In germline, CDR1 is SGHRS, CDR2 YFSETQ. The CDR3 runs 14 residues. Trimming cost V 0 bases and J 6 bases, with 11 bases left between them. This receptor was identified in a human donor who donated a stem cell graft to a child with SCID. Sequencing used PBMCs from the stem cell graft donor, obtained from the stem cell graft. The chain couples TRBV5-1 to TRBJ2-3; D may correspond to TRBD1 or TRBD2 (6 bases each). The CDR3 DNA sequence: TGCGCCAGCAGCTTGGTCCTAGGGGGGGATACGCAGTATTTT. Translated: CASSLVLGGDTQYF.